This entry lists 8 T cell receptor beta chains sequenced from one sample in a study of shared clonotypes between healthy human individuals. TCRdb's table, derived via immunoSEQ multiplex PCR, lists solely in-frame clones and lacks some. The table has under 700,000 clones, 95% seen once. The naive CD8 fraction comprised CD45RO-negative cells positively selected for CCR7 and excluded terminally differentiated effector memory CD45RA+ cells. The sample was naive CD8+ T cells sorted from blood. The receptors stem from a woman aged 30 to 39 in good health.

The chain links TRBV7-8 to TRBJ1-4; D gene uncertain. Trimming pared 5 bases from V and 7 bases from J, leaving 17 bases between. Germline V CDR1 and CDR2: SGHVS, FQNEAQ. This CDR3 region has 15 residues. The CDR3 DNA is TGTGCCAGCAGCCCGTCCGCCGGGTATGGTGAAAAACTGTTTTTT. It specifies CASSPSAGYGEKLFF. The full variable domain, its missing parts supplied by reference TRBV7-8 and TRBJ1-4, is GAGVSQSPRYKVAKRGQDVALRCDPISGHVSLFWYQQALGQGPEFLTYFQNEAQLDKSGLPSDRFFAERPEGSVSTLKIQRTQQEDSAVYLCASSPSAGYGEKLFFGSGTQLSVL.

The V gene is TRBV2, the J gene TRBJ2-1; 8 positions match TRBD2. This CDR3 contains 15 residues. Germline assignment: CDR1 SNHLY and CDR2 FYNNEI. The V segment lost 3 bases and the J segment 10 bases; nucleotides outside the gene matches: 11. CDR3 residues: CASSDFYGTSEEQFF. DNA for the CDR3: TGTGCCAGCAGTGATTTTTACGGGACTAGTGAAGAGCAGTTCTTC.

The V gene is TRBV5-4, the J gene TRBJ2-7; TRBD2 is a possible D gene (6 bases). The V end lost 0 bases, the J end lost 0 bases, and 10 bases lay between the germline ends. The CDR3 contains 15 residues. Germline CDR1 and CDR2: SGHNT and YYREEE (reference sequence). The CDR3 spells CASSLGVAVSYEQYF. The CDR3, as DNA: TGTGCCAGCAGCTTGGGGGTAGCGGTCTCCTACGAGCAGTACTTC.

This clone appeared a single time. The V call is TRBV27, the J call TRBJ2-7; possibly TRBD1 or TRBD2 for D (5 bases each). CDR1 is MNHEY, CDR2 SMNVEV, per germline (reference sequence). Trimming left V 8 bases short and J 0 bases short, with 11 bases between. The CDR3 length is 13 residues. In DNA form, the CDR3 reads TGTGCCAGCGCAGGGAGTAGCTCCTACGAGCAGTACTTC. The encoded protein is CASAGSSSYEQYF.

The chain links TRBV15 to TRBJ2-3, with D hard to call. The CDR3 consists of 15 residues. Germline CDR1 reads LNHNV; CDR2 reads YYDKDF (reference sequence). V lost 0 bases, J lost 8 bases, and 15 bases lay in between. Here the CDR3 DNA reads TGTGCCACCAGCAGAGATCGTCTAGGCCCAGCTACGCAGTATTTT. Encoded protein: CATSRDRLGPATQYF.

The genes are TRBV27 and TRBJ1-6; 9 nucleotides match TRBD1. The CDR3 loop spans 15 amino acids. The germline CDR1 and CDR2 sequences are MNHEY and SMNVEV (reference sequence). V lost 4 bases, J lost 8 bases, and 6 bases stayed unmatched. CDR3 sequence reads: CASSSGTGSYSPLHF. The CDR3 DNA follows: TGTGCCAGCAGTTCCGGGACAGGGTCGTATTCACCCCTCCACTTT.

The V call is TRBV28, the J call TRBJ2-7; D is unclear. V was clipped by 3 bases and J by 4 bases, with 13 bases between them. CDR1 MDHEN and CDR2 SYDVKM come from the germline V gene. This CDR3 comprises 14 residues. CDR3 bases: TGTGCCAGCAGTTTTCCCGCCGAAGGGTACGAGCAGTACTTC. Residues: CASSFPAEGYEQYF.

V usage is TRBV6-1 and J usage is TRBJ2-7; the D gene could be TRBD1 or TRBD2 (5 bases each). The CDR3 runs 14 residues. Germline V gene sequence: CDR1 MNHNS, CDR2 SASEGT. V lost 6 bases, J lost 0 bases, and 12 bases lay in between. The CDR3 DNA reads as TGTGCCAGCAGAGAGGGACCGAGCTCCTACGAGCAGTACTTC. As protein: CASREGPSSYEQYF.